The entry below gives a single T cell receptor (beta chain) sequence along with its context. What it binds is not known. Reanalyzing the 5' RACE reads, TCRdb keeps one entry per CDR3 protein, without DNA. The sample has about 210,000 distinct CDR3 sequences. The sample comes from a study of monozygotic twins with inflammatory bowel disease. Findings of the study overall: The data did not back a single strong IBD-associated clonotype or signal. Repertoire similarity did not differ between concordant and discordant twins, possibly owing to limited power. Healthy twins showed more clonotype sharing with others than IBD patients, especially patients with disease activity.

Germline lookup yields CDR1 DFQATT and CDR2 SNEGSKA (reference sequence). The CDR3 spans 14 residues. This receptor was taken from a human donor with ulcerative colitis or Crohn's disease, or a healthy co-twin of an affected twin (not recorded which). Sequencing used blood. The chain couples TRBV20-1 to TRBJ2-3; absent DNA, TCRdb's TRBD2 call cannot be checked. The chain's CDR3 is CSAFTSGYTDTQYF.